The T cell receptor (beta chain) described here comes from a study of cytomegalovirus exposure and HLA in healthy donors. Turning to the study itself: There were some 81 million unique TCRs (from HLA-typed donors) in an early data release.

Whole-study findings and limits: Later examination showed HLA-associated TCR beta chains had greater clonal expansion than equally common others. A few chains linked to CMV were shown in vitro to be specific for CMV antigens. Some V segments (TRBV6-2 and TRBV6-3 among them) were excluded as indistinguishable.

In the case of this clone: Its antigen remains unidentified.

The germline V gene encodes CDR1 SGHNT and CDR2 YYREEE (reference sequence). The CDR3 consists of 13 residues. The V end was cut by 1 base, the J end by 8 bases, with 10 bases between. Primers for the PCR totalled 60 Vbeta and 13 Jbeta. Data came from immunoSEQ multiplex PCR; TCRdb stores just in-frame clones and leaves some out. The listing records 200,000 to 250,000 clones. This clonotype was obtained from a woman in her thirties in good health and CMV-seropositive. V is TRBV5-4 and J is TRBJ1-3; D is perhaps TRBD1 (6 bases). Sequencing was done on a sample of PBMCs. The DNA of the CDR3 is TGTGCCAGCAGCTTGTCAGGGGCGGACACCATATATTTT. The encoded protein is CASSLSGADTIYF.